This T cell receptor beta chain was found in a study of T cell changes during pregnancy in multiple sclerosis. This CDR3 region has 15 residues. CDR1 and CDR2 (germline): SGHAT, FQNNGV. V was clipped by 5 bases and J by 9 bases; unmatched bases: 11. Measured with immunoSEQ multiplex PCR; TCRdb has only the in-frame clones, and not every one. This table holds around 54,000 clones, over 90% found once. The source of this sequence is a female donor in good health, enrolled as a control in a pregnancy study. The rearrangement links TRBV11-2 to TRBJ2-1; 9 nucleotides line up with TRBD1. The sequences come from CD4+ T cells from peripheral blood mononuclear cells, collected after pregnancy. The CDR3 here is CASSDRDRVIGEQFF. CDR3 nucleotide sequence: TGTGCCAGCAGCGACAGGGACAGGGTGATTGGTGAGCAGTTCTTC.